This T cell receptor beta chain originates from a study of T cells after yellow fever vaccination (dated by TCRdb to the late 2010s). Regarding the research as a whole: The SMART-Seq v4 Ultra Low Input RNA kit was used to prepare libraries from fractions with low cell numbers. To track T-cell clones before and after primary and booster YFV17D yellow fever vaccination, bulk TCR alpha and beta repertoires were sequenced longitudinally. Two healthy male donors made up the cohort, one aged 18 to 30 years and the other aged 30 to 40 years. Blood was collected at multiple timepoints before and after primary and secondary immunization, and bulk PBMC replicates and cell subsets were isolated. Findings and caveats that apply to the study as a whole: The secondary T-cell response was weaker than the primary response but faster, peaking on day 5 instead of day 15. A small fraction of clonotypes showed up in both the CD4 and CD8 compartments, probably as a result of convergent recombination. Only a couple of donors were included in the study, so the extent to which the findings can be generalized is limited. After the booster, most of the clones that had expanded following primary vaccination were detected again (roughly 97% of CD4 and around 88% of CD8), which suggests that memory was broadly maintained. Computational filtering was needed because FACS-sorted repertoires could contain abundant contaminating clonotypes from the bulk population.

Synthesis of TCR cDNA relied on 5'RACE template switching, a step that introduced a universal primer site along with unique molecular identifiers. Priming of cDNA synthesis was performed from both the TCR alpha and TCR beta constant segments. Library amplification involved two PCR steps, and the second step added sample barcodes and sequencing adapters. Sequencing of the libraries was done on either Illumina HiSeq 2500 (2x100 bp) or NovaSeq (2x150 bp). On the authors' methods: Reads were demultiplexed and collapsed into UMI consensus sequences with MIGEC, and V(D)J alignment was performed with MiXCR. Vaccine-responding clonotypes were identified with edgeR using replicate PBMC samples, with FDR below 0.01 and a log2 fold change above 5 up to day 15 being required. Bulk clonotypes were assigned CD4 or CD8 identity according to which sequenced CD4 or CD8 repertoire held them at higher abundance. TCRdb reworked the public reads: Q25 trimming with fastp, MiXCR clone assembly, productive beta chains retained. CDR3 protein duplicates are merged, each entry listing the most common genes and DNA. What appears here as the V and J calls and clone size reflects TCRdb's work, not the paper's. In this sample the table shows 120,000 to 150,000 distinct CDR3 sequences, roughly 8% of which occur a single time. The top ten hold approximately 0.78% of the sample.

The germline V gene gives CDR1 as SGDLS and CDR2 as YYNGEE. The CDR3 spans 13 residues, from the cysteine through the phenylalanine. Of the read, only the CDR3 DNA is kept; its 39 bases are in frame from base 1. The meaning of the sample's treatment or condition label: live attenuated yellow fever vaccine strain. PBMCs were isolated from peripheral blood using a standard Ficoll-Paque protocol. CD4 and CD8 T-cell fractions were isolated with Dynabeads CD4 and CD8 positive selection kits. RNA was extracted with TriZol from bulk PBMCs, CD4 and CD8 fractions, and dextramer-positive and dextramer-negative fractions. This clonotype appeared many times. It lacks a known antigen. The germline gene is not matched at one end of the junction; a read error may be the cause.

Specimen: CD4+ T cells sorted from PBMCs, collected 5 days after the yellow fever booster vaccination. The TCR sequence derives from a man under 40 who received the YFV17D yellow fever vaccine. The chain uses TRBV9 and TRBJ2-7; TRBD2 could be the D gene, as 6 bases match. The nucleotide sequence reads as follows: TGTGCCAGCAGCCCCGGGACTGACTACGCGCAGTACTTC. Its protein product is CASSPGTDYAQYF.